The 32 T cell receptor beta chains below all came from one sample that was sequenced in a study of T cells in Graves' hyperthyroidism and ophthalmopathy (dated by TCRdb to the late 2010s). The receptor library was made with multiplex PCR. Sequencing instrument: Illumina HiSeq 2000. TCR beta CDR3 regions were amplified from RNA transcripts. For the first round of RT-PCR on the TCR CDR3, the HTBI primer set was used together with the Qiagen OneStep RT-PCR kit. TCRdb reprocessing: public reads trimmed at Q25 with fastp, clones called with MiXCR, in-frame beta chains kept. Rows matching on CDR3 protein sequence are summarized as one entry with the most common DNA and genes. The sample includes fewer than 350,000 distinct CDR3 sequences, with roughly 15% observed a single time. The leading ten clones occupy approximately 7.8% of the sample. The sample taken for sequencing was blood. These receptor sequences come from a woman aged 25 to 39 with Graves' hyperthyroidism that later progressed to Graves' ophthalmopathy.

This clonotype was counted many times. V is TRBV11-2 and J is TRBJ2-5; the D is unclear. Germline lookup yields CDR1 SGHAT and CDR2 FQNNGV. CDR3 size: 14 residues. V was trimmed by 0 bases and J by 4 bases, leaving 9 bases between them. CDR3 loop: CASSLDPPGETQYF. CDR3 nucleotides: TGTGCCAGCAGCTTAGATCCCCCCGGAGAGACCCAGTACTTC.

This clonotype was picked up a small number of times. The chain employs TRBV5-4 and TRBJ2-1; perhaps TRBD1 as D (6 bases). CDR1 is SGHNT and CDR2 is YYREEE in the germline V gene (reference sequence). CDR3 length equals 17 residues. V was shortened by 3 bases and J by 5 bases, with 21 bases between the two germline ends. The CDR3 is CASSSRPRTDNNNEQFF. The CDR3 DNA sequence: TGTGCCAGCAGCTCGAGGCCGAGGACAGACAACAACAATGAGCAGTTCTTC.

This clonotype was detected ten times or more. The rearrangement links TRBV30 to TRBJ1-1, with D unclear. The CDR3 loop spans 10 amino acids. Germline V lookup: CDR1 GTSNPN, CDR2 SVGIG (reference sequence). Between the trimmed V and J ends, which lost 0 bases and 8 bases, there was a span of 4 bases. The CDR3 bases are TGTGCCTGGAGTGTTCTCGAAGCTTTCTTT. Protein: CAWSVLEAFF.

This clonotype has ten or more counts. The chain links TRBV30 to TRBJ2-7, with a tentative D call TRBD1 (5 bases). This CDR3 has 15 amino acids. V was clipped by 0 bases and J by 4 bases, with 16 bases between them. In germline, CDR1 is GTSNPN, CDR2 SVGIG (reference sequence). This CDR3 is CAWSVPPGNYYEQYF. The DNA for the CDR3 is TGTGCCTGGAGTGTACCGCCAGGGAACTATTACGAGCAGTACTTC.

This clonotype was detected ten times or more. This chain joins TRBV28 and TRBJ1-3, with TRBD1 as a possible D gene (5 bases). Germline assignment: CDR1 MDHEN and CDR2 SYDVKM. V was trimmed by 5 bases and J by 6 bases, leaving 20 bases between them. The CDR3 sequence is 16 residues long. The CDR3 protein is CASSPRSGTSSNTIYF. The CDR3 DNA sequence: TGTGCCAGCAGTCCAAGATCAGGGACTTCTTCAAACACCATATATTTT.

This clonotype was counted ten times or more. The chain employs TRBV18 and TRBJ1-1; 7 bases agree with TRBD1. In germline, CDR1 is KGHSH, CDR2 LQKENI. V lost 3 bases, J lost 1 base, and 5 bases stayed unmatched. The CDR3 loop spans 15 amino acids. In nucleotides, the CDR3 is TGTGCCAGCTCACCCAAAGACAGGGAGAACACTGAAGCTTTCTTT. As protein: CASSPKDRENTEAFF.

The chain couples TRBV15 to TRBJ2-7, with a tentative D call TRBD2 (6 bases). Germline CDR1 and CDR2: LNHNV and YYDKDF (reference sequence). This CDR3 has 18 residues. Trimming removed 4 bases at V and 3 bases at J, with 25 bases between. The CDR3 loop reads CATSTVPAGRFGNYEQYF. CDR3 in DNA: TGTGCCACCAGCACCGTCCCCGCGGGGCGGTTCGGGAACTACGAGCAGTACTTC.

This chain links TRBV10-3 with TRBJ2-5; TRBD2 agrees at 10 bases. Germline-derived CDR1 and CDR2 are ENHRY and SYGVKD. With V trimmed by 0 bases and J by 2 bases, 12 bases remained unmatched. CDR3 length equals 19 residues. The CDR3 loop reads CAISESWFTSGDGQETQYF. In DNA form, the CDR3 reads TGTGCCATCAGTGAGTCTTGGTTTACTAGCGGGGACGGGCAAGAGACCCAGTACTTC.

This clonotype occurred many times. The chain combines TRBV7-2 with TRBJ2-7; the match to TRBD2 covers 8 bases. J gave up 3 bases and V 7 bases, and 11 bases lay outside the gene matches. The germline V gene encodes CDR1 SGHTA and CDR2 FQGNSA. There are 15 residues in the CDR3. DNA of the CDR3: TGTGCCAGCAACACCCCCTCCCTAGCGGGCTACGAGCAGTACTTC. It codes for CASNTPSLAGYEQYF.

This clonotype was seen many times. The V and J genes are TRBV28 and TRBJ2-7; D is perhaps TRBD1 (5 bases). V lost 8 bases, J lost 6 bases, and 11 bases lay in between. The CDR3 length is 11 residues. Germline loops: CDR1 MDHEN, CDR2 SYDVKM. The CDR3 reads CASAGLSEQYF. DNA for the CDR3: TGTGCCAGCGCAGGGTTGAGCGAGCAGTACTTC.

This clonotype was recorded at least ten times. V usage is TRBV24-1 and J usage is TRBJ2-5; 8 bases align to TRBD1. This CDR3 has 18 residues. The V gene end was trimmed by 4 bases and the J gene end by 4 bases; junction bases not matched to a gene: 16. Germline V gene data show CDR1 as KGHDR and CDR2 as SFDVKD. CDR3 in DNA: TGTGCCACCAGTGACCACCTTGCCTGGACAGGGAGTACAGAGACCCAGTACTTC. This translates into CATSDHLAWTGSTETQYF.

J is TRBJ2-7 and V is TRBV5-4; 8 positions match TRBD1. CDR1 and CDR2 from the germline V gene are SGHNT and YYREEE (reference sequence). With V trimmed by 4 bases and J by 3 bases, 6 bases remained unmatched. This CDR3 comprises 14 residues. The CDR3 loop is CASSQGQGVYEQYF. The CDR3 bases are TGTGCCAGCAGCCAAGGACAGGGAGTCTACGAGCAGTACTTC. Full variable domain (rest looked up from reference TRBV5-4 and TRBJ2-7): ETGVTQSPTHLIKTRGQQVTLRCSSQSGHNTVSWYQQALGQGPQFIFQYYREEENGRGNFPPRFSGLQFPNYSSELNVNALELDDSALYLCASSQGQGVYEQYFGPGTRLTVT.

This clonotype was found a few times. The V gene is TRBV19, the J gene TRBJ2-1; tentative D call: TRBD1 (5 bases). Trimming cost V 10 bases and J 10 bases, with 14 bases left between them. Germline CDR1 reads LNHDA; CDR2 reads SQIVND (reference sequence). The length of the CDR3 is 11 residues. In nucleotides, the CDR3 is TGTGCCACCTCGATTGGGGCGGAGCAGTTCTTC. Translated: CATSIGAEQFF.

This clonotype was counted many times. V usage is TRBV9 and J usage is TRBJ2-7; D gene unclear. Trimming stripped 3 bases from V and 0 bases from J, with 10 bases between. CDR1 SGDLS and CDR2 YYNGEE come from the germline V gene. CDR3 length: 14 residues. This CDR3 is CASSALANSYEQYF. CDR3 coding DNA: TGTGCCAGCAGCGCCCTCGCTAACTCCTACGAGCAGTACTTC.

Note on this clonotype: This could be a read error, since a much larger clone is one nucleotide away. The genes are TRBV7-2 and TRBJ1-3, with TRBD1 identical over 7 bases. The CDR3 runs 13 residues. Germline values: CDR1 SGHTA, CDR2 FQGNSA. The V gene end was trimmed by 7 bases and the J gene end by 7 bases; junction bases not matched to a gene: 7. Here the CDR3 reads CASNSNRGNTIYF. CDR3 nucleotide sequence: TGTGCCAGCAACTCAAACAGGGGCAACACCATATATTTT. Variable domain in full (rest from reference TRBV7-2 and TRBJ1-3): GAGVSQSPSNKVTEKGKDVELRCDPISGHTALYWYRQSLGQGLEFLIYFQGNSAPDKSGLPSDRFSAERTGGSVSTLTIQRTQQEDSAVYLCASNSNRGNTIYFGEGSWLTVV.

This clonotype was observed at least ten times. The chain joins TRBV24-1 to TRBJ1-1; 8 bases align to TRBD1. The ends lost 4 bases at V and 8 bases at J; junction bases unmatched: 17. CDR3 size: 17 residues. Germline-derived CDR1 and CDR2 are KGHDR and SFDVKD. CDR3: CATSEHLTGDRRAEAFF. CDR3 in DNA: TGTGCCACCAGTGAGCACCTGACAGGGGACCGGCGGGCCGAAGCTTTCTTT.

Many counts were recorded for this clonotype. This rearrangement joins TRBV6-2 or TRBV6-3 to TRBJ2-7; D not resolved. This CDR3 comprises 13 residues. Germline V gives CDR1 MNHEY, CDR2 SVGEGT. Trimming stripped 11 bases from V and 2 bases from J, with 16 bases between. The DNA of the CDR3 is TGTGCCTCCGGTTATTTGGCCCCCTACGAGCAGTACTTC. This encodes CASGYLAPYEQYF.

This clonotype occurred many times. This chain's CDR3 is CASSLVDYYNEQFF. CDR3 bases: TGTGCCAGCAGCTTAGTAGACTACTACAATGAGCAGTTCTTC. This chain joins TRBV7-9 and TRBJ2-1; D might be TRBD2 (5 bases). Trimming pared 1 base from V and 3 bases from J, leaving 7 bases between. CDR1 is SEHNR, CDR2 FQNEAQ, per germline (reference sequence). The length of the CDR3 is 14 residues.

This clonotype was observed at least ten times. The chain employs TRBV12-3 or TRBV12-4 and TRBJ1-4; D is ambiguous. CDR3 length equals 15 residues. Trimming cost V 4 bases and J 8 bases, with 17 bases left between them. The CDR3 here is CASSSYIGENEKLFF. CDR3 DNA sequence: TGTGCCAGCAGTTCTTATATCGGAGAGAACGAAAAACTGTTTTTT.

This clonotype was picked up a small number of times. The rearrangement uses TRBV4-1 and TRBJ2-1, with TRBD2 matching over 8 bases. With 2 bases clipped from V and 5 bases from J, the junction kept 11 bases outside the gene matches. The CDR3 sequence is 17 residues long. Germline lookup yields CDR1 MGHRA and CDR2 YSYEKL. The CDR3 DNA is TGCGCCAGCAGCCAATTAATCGATCTAGCGGGTAACAATGAGCAGTTCTTC. This codes for CASSQLIDLAGNNEQFF.

Ten or more counts support this clonotype. The chain is built from TRBV7-2 and TRBJ1-5; D gene unclear. The V end was cut by 2 bases, the J end by 6 bases, with 8 bases between. The CDR3 loop spans 13 amino acids. Germline CDR1 SGHTA, CDR2 FQGNSA. The CDR3 DNA is TGTGCCAGCAGCTTACAGGTCGGTCAGCCCCAGCATTTT. This sequence encodes CASSLQVGQPQHF.

A remark on this clonotype: This could be a read error, since a much larger clone is one nucleotide away. The chain uses TRBV19 and TRBJ1-1; maybe TRBD1 (5 bases). Germline CDR1 and CDR2: LNHDA and SQIVND (reference sequence). This CDR3 is built from 12 residues. CDR3 loop: CASNAGQPEASF. The CDR3 coding sequence is TGTGCCAGTAATGCGGGGCAGCCGGAAGCTTCCTTT.

This clonotype was detected many times. The chain is built from TRBV28 and TRBJ2-3, with 8 bases aligning to TRBD2. The germline V gene has CDR1 MDHEN and CDR2 SYDVKM. Germline trimming cut 3 bases from V and 6 bases from J; bases unmatched to any gene: 8. This CDR3 comprises 15 residues. The CDR3 loop reads CASSLVGLAGDTQYF. The CDR3 nucleotides read TGTGCCAGCAGTTTGGTGGGCCTAGCGGGTGATACGCAGTATTTT.

In this sample, this clonotype turned up many times. The genes are TRBV20-1 and TRBJ2-5, with a possible D match to TRBD2 (5 bases). The CDR3 has 13 amino acids. Trimming left V 3 bases short and J 5 bases short, with 13 bases between. CDR1 and CDR2 (germline): DFQATT, SNEGSKA (reference sequence). The CDR3 here is CSASRDYGETQYF. The CDR3 DNA reads as TGCAGTGCTAGCCGGGATTACGGGGAGACCCAGTACTTC.

This clonotype was counted at least ten times. This CDR3 reads CSAREGTQQETQYF. The CDR3 DNA sequence: TGCAGTGCTAGAGAAGGCACCCAACAAGAGACCCAGTACTTC. This rearrangement joins TRBV20-1 to TRBJ2-5; no reliable D call. The CDR3 sequence is 14 residues long. CDR1 is DFQATT and CDR2 is SNEGSKA in the germline V gene (reference sequence). V dropped 0 bases and J dropped 2 bases, with 10 bases sitting between them.

This clonotype was observed a handful of times. The junction and the germline gene differ at one end; a read error may be behind it. The chain uses TRBV7-2 and TRBJ2-4; no definite D call. The CDR3 totals 12 residues. The germline V gene encodes CDR1 SGHTA and CDR2 FQGNSA. CDR3 loop: CASSLAQNIQYF. DNA for the CDR3: TGTGCCAGCAGCTTAGCCCAAAACATTCAGTACTTC.

This clonotype occurred many times. The chain carries TRBV7-9 and TRBJ2-5; D uncertain. Per the germline V gene, CDR1 is SEHNR and CDR2 is FQNEAQ (reference sequence). The V end lost 0 bases, the J end lost 3 bases, and 8 bases lay between the germline ends. The CDR3 sequence is 14 residues long. In DNA form, the CDR3 reads TGTGCCAGCAGCTTAGCGCAGAATGAAGAGACCCAGTACTTC. This codes for CASSLAQNEETQYF.

V and J are TRBV4-1 and TRBJ2-3; tentatively, D is TRBD1 (6 bases). V was shortened by 1 base and J by 0 bases, with 8 bases between the two germline ends. The germline V gene has CDR1 MGHRA and CDR2 YSYEKL. The CDR3 sequence is 15 residues long. CDR3 in amino acids: CASSQVGASTDTQYF. CDR3 nucleotides: TGCGCCAGCAGCCAAGTGGGGGCTAGCACAGATACGCAGTATTTT.

In this sample, this clonotype turned up many times. The V call is TRBV5-1, the J call TRBJ2-3; D is undetermined. CDR3 length: 11 residues. Germline V gene sequence: CDR1 SGHRS, CDR2 YFSETQ. The V and J ends lost 2 bases and 5 bases respectively, with 3 bases between them. This CDR3 reads CASSFQDTQYF. Written as DNA, the CDR3 is TGCGCCAGCAGCTTTCAAGATACGCAGTATTTT.

This clonotype has a count of ten or more. V gene TRBV5-1 combines with J gene TRBJ2-6; D gene ambiguous. With 4 bases removed from V and 4 bases from J, the gap between germline ends came to 6 bases. The V gene's germline CDR1 is SGHRS and CDR2 YFSETQ. The CDR3 consists of 13 residues. CDR3 sequence reads: CASSPPGANVLTF. CDR3 DNA sequence: TGCGCCAGCAGCCCTCCGGGGGCCAACGTCCTGACTTTC.

The chain has TRBV20-1 and TRBJ2-1, with 14 bases fitting TRBD2. This CDR3 spans 17 amino acids. The V gene's germline CDR1 is DFQATT and CDR2 SNEGSKA (reference sequence). The junction had 5 bases not matched to a gene; V was cut back by 3 bases and J by 1 base. The CDR3 here is CSARGGLAGGSYNEQFF. CDR3 nucleotides: TGCAGTGCTAGGGGTGGACTAGCGGGGGGTTCCTACAATGAGCAGTTCTTC.

The J gene is TRBJ2-1, the V gene TRBV4-2; 15 nucleotides agree with TRBD2. The V and J ends lost 3 bases and 5 bases, in that order; junction bases with no gene match: 17. Germline CDR1 is LGHNA and CDR2 is YNFKEQ. The length of the CDR3 is 21 residues. CDR3 coding DNA: TGTGCCAGCAGCCATCTATTTCCGGGACTAGCGGGAGGCCGTCCTGACAATGAGCAGTTCTTC. Protein sequence: CASSHLFPGLAGGRPDNEQFF.